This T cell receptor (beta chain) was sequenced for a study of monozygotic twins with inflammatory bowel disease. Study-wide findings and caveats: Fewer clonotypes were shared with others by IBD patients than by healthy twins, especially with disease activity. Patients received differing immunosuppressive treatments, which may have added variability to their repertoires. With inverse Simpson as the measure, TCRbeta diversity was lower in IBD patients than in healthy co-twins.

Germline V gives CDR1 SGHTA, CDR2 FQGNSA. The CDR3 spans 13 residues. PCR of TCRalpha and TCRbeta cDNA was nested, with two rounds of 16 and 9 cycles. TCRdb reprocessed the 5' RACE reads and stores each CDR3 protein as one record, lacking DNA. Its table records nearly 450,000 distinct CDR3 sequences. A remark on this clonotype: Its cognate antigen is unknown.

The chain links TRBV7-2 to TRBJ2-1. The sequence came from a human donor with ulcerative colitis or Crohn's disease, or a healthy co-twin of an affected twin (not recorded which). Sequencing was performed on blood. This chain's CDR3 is CASSPRKYNEQFF.